These 2 T cell receptor beta chains came from one sample sequenced in a study of patients and donors after allogeneic stem cell transplantation. TCRdb used MiXCR to reprocess the RT-PCR reads, holding one entry per CDR3 protein. The table shows 400,000 to 500,000 distinct CDR3 sequences, with around 15% occurring only once. Sample: blood, either unsorted or a sorted T cell fraction (not recorded which). These receptor sequences come from a human donor who was either an allogeneic HSCT recipient or a stem cell or donor lymphocyte infusion donor (not recorded which). It is not recorded whose cells these are; they may come from a transplant donor.

The chain links TRBV5-1 to TRBJ2-1; D is perhaps TRBD2 (5 bases). Deletions cut 1 base from V and 3 bases from J, with 8 bases between. The CDR3 spans 14 residues. Looked up from germline, CDR1 is SGHRS and CDR2 is YFSETQ. The CDR3 nucleotides are TGCGCCAGCAGCTTGTCAGCGGACTACAATGAGCAGTTCTTC. Amino acids: CASSLSADYNEQFF.

This clonotype was seen only a few times. The chain carries TRBV28 and TRBJ1-5; D may be TRBD1 (6 bases). V was clipped by 3 bases and J by 2 bases, with 14 bases between them. This CDR3 spans 16 amino acids. Germline lookup yields CDR1 MDHEN and CDR2 SYDVKM. CDR3 bases: TGTGCCAGCAGTTTCCGCAGGGGTATAGGCAATCAGCCCCAGCATTTT. Protein sequence: CASSFRRGIGNQPQHF.